Listed below are T cell receptor beta chains from one sample, sequenced in a study of regulatory T cells in long-lasting Graves disease. Each CDR3 protein is one row after TCRdb ran MiXCR on the multiplex PCR reads. In the table there are about 460,000 distinct CDR3 sequences, around a fifth of which are singletons. The source was peripheral blood mononuclear cells (PBMCs), collected when the disease was refractory, from a patient treated with antithyroid drugs. Receptor source: a female donor with Graves disease. The CDR3 runs from the conserved cysteine through the conserved F or W. The D gene is left open where the match is weak. The listing skips clone size in some rows; elsewhere it reads once, few, many or a size class.

CDR3aa: CSVEFWDRGAHEQYF; CDR3nt: TGCAGCGTTGAATTCTGGGACAGGGGAGCCCACGAGCAGTACTTC; d_gene: TRBD1; v_gene: TRBV29-1; abundance: once; j_gene: TRBJ2-7
CDR3aa: CASSFIYTDTQYF; CDR3nt: TGTGCCAGCAGCTTTATCTACACAGATACGCAGTATTTT; d_gene: -; v_gene: TRBV7-2; abundance: -; j_gene: TRBJ2-3
CDR3aa: CASSQEPGGNTEAFF; CDR3nt: TGCGCCAGCAGCCAAGAACCAGGGGGAAACACTGAAGCTTTCTTT; d_gene: TRBD1; v_gene: TRBV4-3; abundance: few; j_gene: TRBJ1-1
CDR3aa: CASSAPGQGDEQYF; CDR3nt: TGTGCCAGTAGTGCTCCGGGACAGGGAGACGAGCAGTACTTC; d_gene: TRBD1; v_gene: TRBV19; abundance: few; j_gene: TRBJ2-7
CDR3aa: CASSLPGGHEKLFF; CDR3nt: TGTGCCAGCAGCTTACCAGGCGGGCATGAAAAACTGTTTTTT; d_gene: -; v_gene: TRBV7-9; abundance: many; j_gene: TRBJ1-4
CDR3aa: CASLRLASEQFF; CDR3nt: TGTGCCAGCTTACGACTAGCGAGTGAGCAGTTCTTC; d_gene: TRBD2; v_gene: TRBV6-1; abundance: few; j_gene: TRBJ2-1
CDR3aa: CSAQGGGTGELFF; CDR3nt: TGCAGTGCTCAAGGGGGAGGCACCGGGGAGCTGTTTTTT; d_gene: -; v_gene: TRBV20-1; abundance: many; j_gene: TRBJ2-2
CDR3aa: CASSSIETQYF; CDR3nt: TGTGCCAGCAGCTCAATAGAGACCCAGTACTTC; d_gene: -; v_gene: TRBV11-2; abundance: many; j_gene: TRBJ2-5
CDR3aa: CASSPSRTYNEQFF; CDR3nt: TGTGCCAGCAGTCCAAGTCGGACCTACAATGAGCAGTTCTTC; d_gene: -; v_gene: TRBV7-9; abundance: -; j_gene: TRBJ2-1
CDR3aa: CATSSDRDYTGANVLTF; CDR3nt: TGTGCCACCAGCAGCGACAGGGATTATACTGGGGCCAACGTCCTGACTTTC; d_gene: TRBD1; v_gene: TRBV15; abundance: many; j_gene: TRBJ2-6
CDR3aa: CASSIVWLGSPLHF; CDR3nt: TGTGCCAGTAGTATTGTCTGGTTGGGTTCACCCCTCCACTTT; d_gene: -; v_gene: TRBV19; abundance: few; j_gene: TRBJ1-6
CDR3aa: CASSHFGQGNYGYTF; CDR3nt: TGTGCCAGCAGCCACTTCGGACAGGGGAACTATGGCTACACCTTC; d_gene: TRBD1; v_gene: TRBV14; abundance: few; j_gene: TRBJ1-2
CDR3aa: CASTQLGQPQHF; CDR3nt: TGTGCCAGTACCCAACTCGGACAGCCCCAGCATTTT; d_gene: -; v_gene: TRBV19; abundance: few; j_gene: TRBJ1-5
CDR3aa: CASSLPGTGDTGELFF; CDR3nt: TGTGCCAGCAGTTTACCCGGGACTGGGGACACCGGGGAGCTGTTTTTT; d_gene: -; v_gene: TRBV6-2/TRBV6-3; abundance: -; j_gene: TRBJ2-2
CDR3aa: CASSVREGNSPLHF; CDR3nt: TGTGCCAGCAGTGTCAGGGAAGGAAATTCACCCCTCCACTTT; d_gene: -; v_gene: TRBV2; abundance: many; j_gene: TRBJ1-6
CDR3aa: CASSEGVYYGYTF; CDR3nt: TGTGCCAGCAGTGAGGGAGTTTACTATGGCTACACCTTC; d_gene: -; v_gene: TRBV12-3/TRBV12-4; abundance: many; j_gene: TRBJ1-2
CDR3aa: CSARLGAYGYTF; CDR3nt: TGCAGTGCTAGGCTGGGGGCCTATGGCTACACCTTC; d_gene: -; v_gene: TRBV20-1; abundance: many; j_gene: TRBJ1-2
CDR3aa: CASRERESNNEQFF; CDR3nt: TGTGCCAGCAGAGAGCGGGAGTCTAACAATGAGCAGTTCTTC; d_gene: TRBD2; v_gene: TRBV2; abundance: -; j_gene: TRBJ2-1
CDR3aa: CSVGPGREIQYF; CDR3nt: TGCAGCGTTGGTCCAGGAAGGGAGATCCAGTACTTC; d_gene: -; v_gene: TRBV29-1; abundance: -; j_gene: TRBJ2-5
CDR3aa: CASSPLLAGAEQYF; CDR3nt: TGTGCCAGCAGCCCCCTCTTAGCGGGAGCCGAGCAGTACTTC; d_gene: TRBD2; v_gene: TRBV3-1; abundance: -; j_gene: TRBJ2-7
CDR3aa: CASRRQSNEKLFF; CDR3nt: TGTGCCAGCAGAAGACAGTCTAATGAAAAACTGTTTTTT; d_gene: -; v_gene: TRBV6-1; abundance: many; j_gene: TRBJ1-4
CDR3aa: CASTSDPGAKNIQYF; CDR3nt: TGTGCCAGCACCTCGGACCCGGGAGCCAAAAACATTCAGTACTTC; d_gene: -; v_gene: TRBV28; abundance: many; j_gene: TRBJ2-4
CDR3aa: CAWSRYNLGSYTF; CDR3nt: TGTGCCTGGAGCCGATACAACTTGGGGAGCTACACCTTC; d_gene: -; v_gene: TRBV30; abundance: few; j_gene: TRBJ1-2
CDR3aa: CASSFAVDYEQYF; CDR3nt: TGTGCCAGCAGCTTCGCGGTTGACTACGAGCAGTACTTC; d_gene: -; v_gene: TRBV6-1; abundance: many; j_gene: TRBJ2-7
CDR3aa: CASGRTYEQYF; CDR3nt: TGTGCCAGCGGACGGACGTACGAGCAGTACTTC; d_gene: -; v_gene: TRBV7-9; abundance: -; j_gene: TRBJ2-7
CDR3aa: CASSLEFWQNTGELFF; CDR3nt: TGTGCCAGCAGCTTAGAGTTTTGGCAGAACACCGGGGAGCTGTTTTTT; d_gene: -; v_gene: TRBV7-9; abundance: few; j_gene: TRBJ2-2